These 14 T cell receptor beta chains came from one sample sequenced in a study of blood T cells in healthy people across ages. Then a second PCR, running about 6 to 12 cycles, was carried out with a sample-barcoded 5' primer and a J-beta primer mix. TCRdb passed the 5' RACE reads through MiXCR, listing each CDR3 protein once. In the table there are around 820,000 distinct CDR3 sequences, around 25% of which are singletons. These data are also associated with another study on T cells of mothers and their children.

Specimen: blood. The receptors here all came from a boy between 5 and 17 years old in good health.

This clonotype has only a few counts. The CDR3 here is CASSFIPASDTQYF. DNA for the CDR3: TGTGCCAGCAGCTTTATACCAGCATCAGATACGCAGTATTTT. The chain has TRBV7-2 and TRBJ2-3; D remains ambiguous. Trimming removed 3 bases at V and 4 bases at J, with 11 bases between. This CDR3 is built from 14 residues. Germline V gives CDR1 SGHTA, CDR2 FQGNSA.

This sequence joins TRBV4-1 and TRBJ2-7; the match to TRBD2 covers 7 bases. The CDR3 is made up of 15 amino acids. Germline CDR1 MGHRA, CDR2 YSYEKL. Trimming cost V 8 bases and J 6 bases; bases outside gene matches: 16. The CDR3 DNA sequence: TGCGCCAGCGCAACTGGGGGGGGGAGGGCCGGCGAGCAGTACTTC. It translates to CASATGGGRAGEQYF.

The V gene is TRBV29-1, the J gene TRBJ1-1; a possible D gene is TRBD1 (5 bases). The CDR3 spans 13 residues. V lost 7 bases and J lost 1, with 13 bases in between. Germline loops: CDR1 SQVTM, CDR2 ANQGSEA. This chain's CDR3 is CSAAGSKNTEAFF. The CDR3 DNA reads TGCAGCGCTGCAGGGAGCAAGAACACTGAAGCTTTCTTT.

This clonotype was picked up a small number of times. V and J are TRBV7-3 and TRBJ2-3; D ambiguous. The germline V and J ends were trimmed by 5 bases and 2 bases, with 11 bases remaining between them. The germline CDR1 and CDR2 sequences are SGHTA and FQGTGA. The CDR3 totals 14 residues. CDR3 residues: CASSPLGYTDTQYF. For the CDR3, the DNA is TGTGCCAGCAGCCCCTTGGGCTACACAGATACGCAGTATTTT.

This clonotype was seen a few times. The chain joins TRBV14 to TRBJ1-2; 9 bases map to TRBD1. The J segment lost 8 bases and the V segment lost 3 bases, leaving 10 bases of the junction unmatched. Germline V gene data show CDR1 as SGHDN and CDR2 as FVKESK. The CDR3 sequence is 15 residues long. CDR3 sequence reads: CASSQSTGGVAGYTF. For the CDR3, the DNA is TGTGCCAGCAGCCAGTCGACAGGGGGTGTTGCCGGCTACACCTTC.

The chain couples TRBV12-3 or TRBV12-4 to TRBJ1-3; D remains unclear. V lost 2 bases, J lost 0 bases, and 8 bases lay in between. The CDR3 is made up of 15 amino acids. The DNA for the CDR3 is TGTGCCAGCAGTTTAACGTGGAGCTCTGGAAACACCATATATTTT. Encoded protein: CASSLTWSSGNTIYF.

The rearrangement uses TRBV27 and TRBJ2-7; D possibly corresponds to TRBD1 (6 bases). Germline values: CDR1 MNHEY, CDR2 SMNVEV (reference sequence). V was pared by 6 bases and J by 0 bases, with 15 bases between. The CDR3 spans 15 residues. The DNA of the CDR3 is TGTGCCAGCAGCCCATCAGGGGAAAGCTCCTACGAGCAGTACTTC. This translates into CASSPSGESSYEQYF.

This clonotype was counted a single time. V is TRBV7-2 and J is TRBJ2-5; unclear D gene. CDR3 size: 16 residues. V lost 1 base and J 2 bases, leaving 14 bases between the germline ends. CDR1 is SGHTA, CDR2 FQGNSA, per germline. CDR3 protein: CASSLESLGPQETQYF. CDR3 bases: TGTGCCAGCAGCTTAGAATCCTTAGGACCACAAGAGACCCAGTACTTC.

This clonotype was counted between two and nine times. This chain uses TRBV4-3 with TRBJ2-5, with D possibly TRBD1 on 6 matching bases. The DNA end lines up better with TRBJ2-7; the J call may be wrong. Germline V gene data show CDR1 as LGHNA and CDR2 as YSLEER. This CDR3 spans 14 amino acids. DNA for the CDR3: TGCGCCAGCAGCCAAGAGGACAGTAACTACGAGCAGTACTTC. Translation gives CASSQEDSNYEQYF.

As DNA, the CDR3 is TGTGCCAGCAGTTTTGAAGTCCAAACCTACGAGCAGTACTTC. Translating gives CASSFEVQTYEQYF. The chain employs TRBV28 and TRBJ2-1; D is unclear. The assigned J gene may be wrong: the sequence end matches TRBJ2-7 better. CDR3 length equals 14 residues. Germline CDR1 reads MDHEN; CDR2 reads SYDVKM.

J is TRBJ2-7 and V is TRBV12-3 or TRBV12-4; TRBD2 might be the D (5 bases). CDR3 length equals 14 residues. Trimming cost V 5 bases and J 6 bases, with 17 bases left between them. CDR3 sequence (DNA): TGTGCCAGCAGTCTGTGGACTGGGGTTGGCGAGCAGTACTTC. It yields the protein CASSLWTGVGEQYF.

In its sample, this clonotype was seen a few times. V gene TRBV4-1 combines with J gene TRBJ1-4; D is uncertain. This CDR3 spans 17 amino acids. In germline, CDR1 is MGHRA, CDR2 YSYEKL. Trimming removed 0 bases at V and 8 bases at J, with 19 bases between. CDR3 sequence: CASSQDWADDRGEKLFF. The CDR3 DNA follows: TGCGCCAGCAGCCAAGATTGGGCTGACGACCGAGGGGAAAAACTGTTTTTT.

This clonotype was observed at least ten times. The chain joins TRBV19 to TRBJ2-5; D possibly corresponds to TRBD1 (6 bases). Germline V gives CDR1 LNHDA, CDR2 SQIVND (reference sequence). The CDR3 contains 14 residues. Trimming shortened V by 6 bases and J by 5 bases, and 16 bases separated the two germline ends. The DNA of the CDR3 is TGTGCCAGTAGCCTGACAGGAGTGGGGGAGACCCAGTACTTC. Amino acids: CASSLTGVGETQYF.

V and J are TRBV12-3 or TRBV12-4 and TRBJ1-2; possible D gene TRBD1, 6 bases. V was clipped by 5 bases and J by 10 bases, with 14 bases between them. The CDR3 has 12 residues. The CDR3 spells CASSPYRDLYTF. The CDR3, as DNA: TGTGCCAGCAGTCCCTACAGGGATCTCTACACCTTC.